This T cell receptor (beta chain) was sequenced during a study of cytomegalovirus exposure and HLA in healthy donors. Whole-study results and caveats: Investigators reported 150 to 200 TCR beta chains as tied to cytomegalovirus.

About this clone itself: The target antigen is unknown.

Here immunoSEQ multiplex PCR was the method, and the copy in TCRdb shows in-frame clones only, minus some. The sample has 160,000 or so clones, more than 70% seen once. The donors formed part of the approximately 120-subject validation cohort, distinct from the roughly 700-subject first cohort. The clonotype originates from a man aged 18-30 years in good health and CMV-seronegative. What was sequenced was PBMCs.

CDR3 sequence (DNA): TGTGCCAGCAGCACCACGGACGGACGGGGGGAGCAGTACTTC. Translated: CASSTTDGRGEQYF. J is TRBJ2-7 and V is TRBV13; TRBD2 is a possible D gene (6 bases). The CDR3 is 14 amino acids. Trimming took off 5 bases at V and 7 bases at J, with 18 bases between the two ends. Germline CDR1 and CDR2: PRHDT and FYEKMQ (reference sequence).